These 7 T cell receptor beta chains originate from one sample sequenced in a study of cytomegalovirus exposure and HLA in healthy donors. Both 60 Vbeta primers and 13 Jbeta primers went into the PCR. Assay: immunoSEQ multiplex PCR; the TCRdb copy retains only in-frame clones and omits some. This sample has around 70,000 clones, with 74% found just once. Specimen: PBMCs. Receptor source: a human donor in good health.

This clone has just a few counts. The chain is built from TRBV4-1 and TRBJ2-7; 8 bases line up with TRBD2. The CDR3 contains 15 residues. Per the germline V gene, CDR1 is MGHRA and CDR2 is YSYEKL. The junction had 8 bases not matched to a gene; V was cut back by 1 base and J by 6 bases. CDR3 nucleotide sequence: TGCGCCAGCAGCCAAGTGGTAGCGGGACTCTCCGAGCAGTACTTC. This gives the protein CASSQVVAGLSEQYF.

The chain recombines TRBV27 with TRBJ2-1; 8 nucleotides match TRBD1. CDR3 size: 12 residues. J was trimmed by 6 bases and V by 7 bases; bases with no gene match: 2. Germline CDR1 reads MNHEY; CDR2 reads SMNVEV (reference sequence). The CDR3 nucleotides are TGTGCCAGCAAAACAGGGGGCAATGAGCAGTTCTTC. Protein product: CASKTGGNEQFF.

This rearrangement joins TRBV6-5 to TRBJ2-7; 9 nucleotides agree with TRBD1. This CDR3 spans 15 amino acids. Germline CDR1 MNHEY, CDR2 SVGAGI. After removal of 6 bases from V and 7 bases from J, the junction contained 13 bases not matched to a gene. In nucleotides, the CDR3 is TGTGCCAGCAGGTCCGGGACAGGGTCAGAAGGGGAGCAGTACTTC. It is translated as CASRSGTGSEGEQYF.

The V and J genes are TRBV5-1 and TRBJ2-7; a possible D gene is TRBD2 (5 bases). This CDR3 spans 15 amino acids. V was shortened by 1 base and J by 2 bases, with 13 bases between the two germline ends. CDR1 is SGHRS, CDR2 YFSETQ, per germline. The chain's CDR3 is CASSLSPDSPYEQYF. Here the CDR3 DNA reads TGCGCCAGCAGCTTGTCACCGGACTCCCCCTACGAGCAGTACTTC.

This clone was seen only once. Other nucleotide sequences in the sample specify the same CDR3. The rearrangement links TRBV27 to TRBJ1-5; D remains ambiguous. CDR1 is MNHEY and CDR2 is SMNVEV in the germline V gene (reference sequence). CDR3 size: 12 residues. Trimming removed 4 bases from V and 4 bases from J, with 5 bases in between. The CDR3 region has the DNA TGTGCCAGCAGTTCCGGGAATCAGCCCCAGCATTTT. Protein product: CASSSGNQPQHF.

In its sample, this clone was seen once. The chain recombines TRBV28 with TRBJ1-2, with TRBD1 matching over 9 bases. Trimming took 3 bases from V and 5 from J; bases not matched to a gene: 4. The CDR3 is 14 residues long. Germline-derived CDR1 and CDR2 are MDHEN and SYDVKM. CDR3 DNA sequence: TGTGCCAGCAGTTTCAAAGGACAGGGGTATGGCTACACCTTC. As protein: CASSFKGQGYGYTF.

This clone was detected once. The CDR3 loop is CASRGQGLAKNIQYF. The CDR3 DNA sequence: TGTGCCAGCAGGGGACAGGGGTTAGCCAAAAACATTCAGTACTTC. The V and J genes are TRBV6-1 and TRBJ2-4; 10 bases agree with TRBD1. Germline V gene sequence: CDR1 MNHNS, CDR2 SASEGT. The CDR3 length is 15 residues. The V segment lost 6 bases and the J segment 0 bases; nucleotides outside the gene matches: 2.